This T cell receptor beta chain was identified in a study of identical twins (dated by TCRdb to the mid-2010s). With regard to the full study: To test whether fetal clonotypes persist, the study used deep sequencing on TCR alpha and beta repertoires from monozygotic twins, unrelated adults of various ages, and cord blood. Replicate twin experiments were performed at different times using different library preparation protocols to rule out contamination.

Study-wide findings and limitations: Fewer insertions were carried by abundant cord blood beta clonotypes, a similar but weaker trend appeared in young adult naive repertoires, and no such trend appeared in memory repertoires. Zero-insertion analyses could be partly confounded by invariant T cells such as MAIT and iNKT, although diverse VJ usage argued against such confounding for most clonotypes. Compared with coincidental sharing between unrelated individuals, out-of-frame TCR alpha sequences shared between twins showed an excess of sequences with low generation probability. Because the same donors could not be followed over many years, the conclusions depended on cross-sectional statistical analysis. The excess sharing between twins in beta out-of-frame sequences was weaker because fewer shared sequences reduced the signal-to-noise ratio. Recombination models systematically underestimated out-of-frame TCR alpha sharing in monozygotic twins but agreed with sharing between unrelated individuals.

From its cysteine to its phenylalanine, the CDR3 spans 16 amino acids. Only the CDR3 portion is preserved as DNA: 48 bases, with reading frame beginning at the first base. CDR1 SQVTM and CDR2 ANQGSEA were looked up in the germline V gene. The V end gives up 4 bases and the J end 0 bases, leaving 9 bases in the junction not matched to a gene. Every donor in the study was a healthy Caucasian. Three pairs of female monozygotic twins, all aged about 18 to 30 years, were included in the twin cohort. Positive isolation kits from Invitrogen were used to isolate CD4+ and CD8+ T cell populations. Turning to this clonotype: Its antigen has not been determined. Nothing much larger sits one base from this clone, and base qualities are not available.

Libraries came from 5' RACE. Data came from an Illumina HiSeq 2000. Template switching added a universal primer binding site, and the final cDNA carried a unique molecular identifier that allowed TCR cDNA molecules to be counted accurately. First-strand cDNA for TCR alpha and beta chains was synthesized from specific primers in the conserved constant-segment region. To control for contamination, each cDNA library was double barcoded with a SMART-Mk sample barcode plus Illumina barcodes. TruSeq adapter sequences along with Illumina sample barcodes were introduced in two successive PCR steps. The Illumina HiSeq platform was used with custom primers to sequence TCR alpha and beta cDNA libraries. As for the authors' bioinformatics: Unique molecular identifiers were extracted from raw reads with MiGEC, and CDR3 positions were determined with MiXCR. Recombination models were inferred per individual with the repgenHMM and IGoR tools using an EM algorithm. Shared clonotypes were analyzed with the tcR package in R, and sharing was normalized by the product of cloneset sizes. To study raw recombination without the effects of thymic and clonal selection, out-of-frame nonproductive sequences were analyzed. TCRdb itself trimmed the public reads at Q25 with fastp, ran MiXCR and retained productive beta chains. Rows with a matching CDR3 protein are joined into one entry that keeps the most common DNA and genes. TCRdb, not the original authors, processed these V and J calls. The table for this sample lists about 190,000 distinct CDR3 sequences; about 15% of them were counted only once. The top ten hold less than 45% of the sample.

These data also formed part of another study, on T cells expressing NK-cell markers. The second study's authors report: Several donors provided sorted CD3+CD56+NKG2C+, CD3+CD56+NKG2C- and CD3+CD56-NKG2C+ T-cell subsets, whose TCR beta-chain repertoires were profiled. Of the eight sequenced donors, seven were found to be HCMV-seropositive and one was found to be HCMV-seronegative. To restrict sorting to alphabetaTCR-expressing T cells, an anti-gammadeltaTCR antibody was added in several experiments. In a handful of donors, the dominant CD3+CD56+NKG2C+ clonotypes were among the top 10 CD8+ clonotypes and accounted for about 1.0-7.5% of CD8+ T cells. Those dominant clonotypes were again the most abundant among CD3+CD56-NKG2C+ cells in several donors, at roughly 25-65%. Whether the expanded NKG2C-expressing T cell clones were specific for HCMV antigens was left unclear. All eight donors whose samples were sequenced were randomly selected healthy volunteers, three of them men and five women. A commercial ELISA kit detecting HCMV-specific IgG in serum was used to determine HCMV serostatus. MIGEC was used to demultiplex reads and group reads by UMI, and MiTCR was used to assemble and quantify clonotypes. To exclude erroneous sequences, any TCR cDNA sequence not supported by at least two reads was discarded. Downstream repertoire analysis used the tcR package, and clonotypes were matched across fractions by CDR3 nucleotide sequence plus V segment. VDJmatch was used to annotate antigen specificity against VDJdb, with one amino acid substitution in CDR3 allowed.

The sequencing sample was made of CD8+ T cells sorted from blood. The chain was built from TRBV29-1 and TRBJ2-1; 7 junctional bases match TRBD1. The receptor's source is a woman between 18 and 29 years old in good health. The nucleotide sequence reads TGCAGCGTTGGAGGGGGCCGGGACATCTCCTACAATGAGCAGTTCTTC. Its protein is CSVGGGRDISYNEQFF.